The clone carrying this T cell receptor beta chain turned up a few times. Its antigen is undetermined. The data originate from a study of post-analysis software for immune sequencing data. Germline loops: CDR1 MDHEN, CDR2 SYDVKM. The CDR3 length is 15 residues. General study results and limits: TRBV5-6, TRBV5-1 and TRBV20-1 were among a few TRBV segments more frequent in patients than controls.

Unique-molecular-identifier-tagged TCR beta cDNA libraries were used. MiXCR, run by TCRdb on the PCR reads, gives a single entry per CDR3 protein. The sample lists over 700,000 distinct CDR3 sequences, 25% to 30% occurring once. Sequenced material: blood. The rearrangement links TRBV28 to TRBJ2-7, with TRBD2 identical over 10 bases. The J call is in doubt because the DNA end fits TRBJ2-5 better. This receptor was identified in a girl aged 10-17 years with multiple sclerosis. The CDR3 coding sequence is TGTGCCAGCAGTTCCCCCCTAGCGGGAGTAGAGACCCAGTACTTC. Amino acid sequence: CASSSPLAGVETQYF.